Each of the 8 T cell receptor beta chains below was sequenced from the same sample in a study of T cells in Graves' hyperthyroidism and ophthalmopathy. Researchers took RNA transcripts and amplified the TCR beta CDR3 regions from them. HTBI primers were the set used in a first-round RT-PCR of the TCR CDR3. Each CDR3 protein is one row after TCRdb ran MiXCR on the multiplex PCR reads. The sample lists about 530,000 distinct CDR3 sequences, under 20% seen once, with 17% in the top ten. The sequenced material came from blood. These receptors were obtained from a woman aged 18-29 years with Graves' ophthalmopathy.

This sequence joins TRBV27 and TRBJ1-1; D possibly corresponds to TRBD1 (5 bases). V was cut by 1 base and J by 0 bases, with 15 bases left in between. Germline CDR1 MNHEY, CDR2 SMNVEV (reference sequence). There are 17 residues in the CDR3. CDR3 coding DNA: TGTGCCAGCAGTTTATATGGGACTAGCGGGATGAACACTGAAGCTTTCTTT. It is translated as CASSLYGTSGMNTEAFF.

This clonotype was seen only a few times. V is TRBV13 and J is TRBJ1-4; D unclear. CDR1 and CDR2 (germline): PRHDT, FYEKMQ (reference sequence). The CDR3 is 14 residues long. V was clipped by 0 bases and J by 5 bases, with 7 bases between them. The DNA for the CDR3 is TGTGCCAGCAGCTTAGGACGAGGAAATGAAAAACTGTTTTTT. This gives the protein CASSLGRGNEKLFF.

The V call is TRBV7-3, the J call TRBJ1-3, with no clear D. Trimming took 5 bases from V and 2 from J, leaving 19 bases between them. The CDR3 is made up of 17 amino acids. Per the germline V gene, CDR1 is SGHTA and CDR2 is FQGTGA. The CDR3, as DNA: TGTGCCAGCAGCGCTCCCCCGGGGTGGGCTGCTGGAAACACCATATATTTT. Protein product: CASSAPPGWAAGNTIYF.

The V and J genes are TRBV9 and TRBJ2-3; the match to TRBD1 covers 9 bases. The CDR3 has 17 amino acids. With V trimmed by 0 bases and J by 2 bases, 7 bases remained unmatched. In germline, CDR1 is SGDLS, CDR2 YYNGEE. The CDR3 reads CASSVESGTGYTDTQYF. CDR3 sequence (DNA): TGTGCCAGCAGCGTAGAATCCGGGACAGGGTACACAGATACGCAGTATTTT.

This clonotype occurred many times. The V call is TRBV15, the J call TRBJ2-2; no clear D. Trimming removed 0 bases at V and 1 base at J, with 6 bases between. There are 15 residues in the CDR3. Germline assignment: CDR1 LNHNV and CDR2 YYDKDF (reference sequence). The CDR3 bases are TGTGCCACCAGCAGAGAGACGATGAACACCGGGGAGCTGTTTTTT. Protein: CATSRETMNTGELFF.

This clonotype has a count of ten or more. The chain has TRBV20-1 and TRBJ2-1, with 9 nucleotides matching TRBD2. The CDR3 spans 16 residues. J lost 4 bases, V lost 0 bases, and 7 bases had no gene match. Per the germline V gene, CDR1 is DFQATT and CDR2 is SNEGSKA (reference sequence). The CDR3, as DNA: TGCAGTGCTAGAGATACTCGGGGACTAGCTTACAATGAGCAGTTCTTC. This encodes CSARDTRGLAYNEQFF.

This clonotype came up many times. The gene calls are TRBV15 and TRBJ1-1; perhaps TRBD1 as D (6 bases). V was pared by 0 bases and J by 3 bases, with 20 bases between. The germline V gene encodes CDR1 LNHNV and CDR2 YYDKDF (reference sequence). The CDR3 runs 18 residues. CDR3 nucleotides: TGTGCCACCAGCAGAGATCGAACAGGGAGGCGCGGGGACACTGAAGCTTTCTTT. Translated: CATSRDRTGRRGDTEAFF.

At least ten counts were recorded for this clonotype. CDR3 sequence (DNA): TGTGCCAGCAGTTTGAGGGACAGGGGATATGAGCAGTTCTTC. Translated: CASSLRDRGYEQFF. V usage is TRBV12-3 or TRBV12-4 and J usage is TRBJ2-1; 10 bases are shared with TRBD1. This CDR3 is 14 amino acids long. Germline trimming cut 3 bases from V and 8 bases from J; bases unmatched to any gene: 4.